Listed below are T cell receptor beta chains from one sample, sequenced in a study of T cell responses to AZD1222 COVID-19 vaccine. Sequenced by immunoSEQ multiplex PCR; TCRdb stores in-frame clones only, minus some. The top ten clones hold roughly an eighth of a sample with tens of thousands of clones, 88% of them seen once. Specimen: peripheral blood, collected 28 days after the second AZD1222 dose. These receptors were collected from an adult who received the AZD1222 COVID-19 vaccine. The CDR3 runs from the conserved cysteine through the conserved F or W. D genes are given only for firm matches. The size field is filled for only some rows; it gives once, few, many or a size class.

V: TRBV11-3; D: .; J: TRBJ1-2; size: .; CDR3: CASSLGAENYGYTF; DNA: TGTGCCAGCAGCTTAGGGGCCGAGAACTATGGCTACACCTTC
V: TRBV6-5; D: TRBD1; J: TRBJ1-4; size: .; CDR3: CASSRGEGAREKLFF; DNA: TGTGCCAGCAGCAGAGGAGAGGGGGCGCGAGAAAAACTGTTTTTT
V: TRBV12-3/TRBV12-4; D: .; J: TRBJ2-1; size: .; CDR3: CASSPPQVEQFF; DNA: TGTGCCAGCAGTCCGCCTCAGGTTGAGCAGTTCTTC
V: TRBV6-1; D: TRBD1; J: TRBJ1-3; size: .; CDR3: CASSEDRGDTIYF; DNA: TGTGCCAGCAGTGAGGACAGGGGAGACACCATATATTTT
V: TRBV11-3; D: TRBD1; J: TRBJ2-7; size: .; CDR3: CASSTRQGAAYEQYF; DNA: TGTGCCAGCAGCACGCGACAGGGGGCCGCCTACGAGCAGTACTTC
V: TRBV21-1; D: .; J: TRBJ2-7; size: .; CDR3: CASSKAPRPSSSYEQYF; DNA: TGTGCCAGCAGCAAAGCCCCCCGGCCATCAAGCTCCTACGAGCAGTACTTC
V: TRBV28; D: .; J: TRBJ1-5; size: .; CDR3: CASSKAAKGNAQPQHF; DNA: TGTGCCAGCAGTAAAGCCGCCAAAGGTAATGCTCAGCCCCAGCATTTT
V: TRBV20-1; D: .; J: TRBJ2-7; size: .; CDR3: CSATFHEQYF; DNA: TGCAGTGCTACCTTTCACGAGCAGTACTTC
V: TRBV27; D: TRBD1; J: TRBJ1-4; size: .; CDR3: CASRKTGANEKLFF; DNA: TGTGCCAGCAGAAAAACAGGGGCTAATGAAAAACTGTTTTTT
V: TRBV27; D: TRBD1; J: TRBJ1-1; size: .; CDR3: CASSLLRQGSTEAFF; DNA: TGTGCCAGCAGTTTATTGAGACAGGGTAGCACTGAAGCTTTCTTT
V: TRBV6-6; D: .; J: TRBJ2-7; size: few; CDR3: CASSSPGTRSSYEQYF; DNA: TGTGCCAGCAGTTCTCCCGGGACTCGTAGCTCCTACGAGCAGTACTTC
V: TRBV24-1; D: TRBD1; J: TRBJ2-3; size: .; CDR3: CATSDPTGTGTTDTQYF; DNA: TGTGCCACCAGTGACCCTACCGGGACAGGGACCACAGATACGCAGTATTTT
V: TRBV7-2; D: .; J: TRBJ1-5; size: .; CDR3: CASSPAEGRAQPQHF; DNA: TGTGCCAGCAGCCCAGCGGAGGGAAGGGCGCAGCCCCAGCATTTT
V: TRBV4-1; D: .; J: TRBJ2-3; size: .; CDR3: CASSQGPGARLYTSTDTQYF; DNA: TGCGCCAGCAGCCAGGGCCCCGGCGCGAGGCTTTATACTAGCACAGATACGCAGTATTTT
V: TRBV19; D: .; J: TRBJ1-4; size: .; CDR3: CASSITGGNEKLFF; DNA: TGTGCCAGTAGTATCACGGGCGGGAATGAAAAACTGTTTTTT
V: TRBV4-2; D: TRBD1; J: TRBJ2-7; size: .; CDR3: CASSQEGTGGVEQYF; DNA: TGTGCCAGCAGCCAAGAAGGGACAGGGGGCGTCGAGCAGTACTTC
V: TRBV10-3; D: .; J: TRBJ1-1; size: .; CDR3: CAISESRNTEAFF; DNA: TGTGCCATCAGTGAGTCTAGGAACACTGAAGCTTTCTTT
V: TRBV4-1; D: TRBD1; J: TRBJ2-7; size: few; CDR3: CASSQDPTGTEPYEQYF; DNA: TGCGCCAGCAGCCAAGATCCGACCGGGACAGAGCCCTACGAGCAGTACTTC
V: TRBV5-1; D: .; J: TRBJ2-7; size: .; CDR3: CASSLRPGSYEQYF; DNA: TGCGCCAGCAGCTTGCGTCCAGGGTCCTACGAGCAGTACTTC
V: TRBV7-9; D: .; J: TRBJ1-6; size: .; CDR3: CASSSTDGSSSPLHF; DNA: TGTGCCAGCAGCTCCACCGACGGGTCAAGTTCACCCCTCCACTTT
V: TRBV3-1/TRBV3-2; D: TRBD1; J: TRBJ2-7; size: .; CDR3: CASSQTGQGLYEQYF; DNA: TGTGCCAGCAGCCAAACGGGACAGGGACTCTACGAGCAGTACTTC
V: TRBV6-5; D: .; J: TRBJ1-4; size: .; CDR3: CASSYSGAEGKLFF; DNA: TGTGCCAGCAGTTACTCGGGGGCGGAAGGAAAACTGTTTTTT
V: TRBV5-4; D: .; J: TRBJ2-6; size: .; CDR3: CASTRAQGSGANVLTF; DNA: TGTGCCAGCACAAGGGCCCAGGGCTCTGGGGCCAACGTCCTGACTTTC
V: TRBV27; D: .; J: TRBJ1-5; size: .; CDR3: CASSLKGYSNQPQHF; DNA: TGTGCCAGCAGTTTAAAAGGTTATAGCAATCAGCCCCAGCATTTT
V: TRBV19; D: .; J: TRBJ1-2; size: .; CDR3: CASSREGSGGYTF; DNA: TGTGCCAGTAGTAGGGAAGGAAGTGGTGGCTACACCTTC
V: TRBV4-1; D: .; J: TRBJ2-7; size: .; CDR3: CASSQDPGTTYEQYF; DNA: TGCGCCAGCAGCCAAGATCCGGGTACCACCTACGAGCAGTACTTC
V: TRBV5-1; D: TRBD1; J: TRBJ2-2; size: .; CDR3: CASSLHPGGTGELFF; DNA: TGCGCCAGCAGCTTGCACCCAGGGGGAACCGGGGAGCTGTTTTTT
V: TRBV5-6; D: TRBD1; J: TRBJ2-7; size: once; CDR3: CASSWGQGRHEQYF; DNA: TGTGCCAGCAGCTGGGGACAGGGGAGACACGAGCAGTACTTC
V: TRBV5-4; D: .; J: TRBJ2-2; size: .; CDR3: CASRPGPNTGELFF; DNA: TGTGCCAGCCGCCCTGGACCAAACACCGGGGAGCTGTTTTTT
V: TRBV27; D: TRBD1; J: TRBJ1-2; size: .; CDR3: CASRYTRGLTGGYGYTF; DNA: TGTGCCAGCAGATATACACGGGGACTAACAGGGGGGTACGGCTACACCTTC
V: TRBV7-2; D: .; J: TRBJ2-1; size: .; CDR3: CASSTLAGQPYNEQFF; DNA: TGTGCCAGCAGCACACTCGCGGGACAACCCTACAATGAGCAGTTCTTC
V: TRBV29-1; D: .; J: TRBJ2-1; size: .; CDR3: CSVGRQVSYNEQFF; DNA: TGCAGCGTTGGCCGGCAGGTTTCCTACAATGAGCAGTTCTTC
V: TRBV20-1; D: .; J: TRBJ2-7; size: .; CDR3: CSASKVLAGLEQYF; DNA: TGCAGTGCTAGTAAAGTTTTAGCAGGACTTGAGCAGTACTTC
V: TRBV6-1; D: TRBD1; J: TRBJ1-6; size: .; CDR3: CASSDNRGRSSYNSPLHF; DNA: TGTGCCAGCAGTGACAACAGGGGCCGTAGCTCCTATAATTCACCCCTCCACTTT
V: TRBV19; D: TRBD1; J: TRBJ2-1; size: .; CDR3: CASSTIEGASYNEQFF; DNA: TGTGCCAGTAGTACAATAGAGGGGGCCTCCTACAATGAGCAGTTCTTC
V: TRBV3-1/TRBV3-2; D: TRBD1; J: TRBJ1-5; size: .; CDR3: CARPKDRSNQPQHF; DNA: TGTGCCCGACCGAAGGACAGGAGCAATCAGCCCCAGCATTTT
V: TRBV7-3; D: .; J: TRBJ2-2; size: .; CDR3: CASSLGPGTGELFF; DNA: TGTGCCAGCAGCTTGGGGCCGGGCACCGGGGAGCTGTTTTTT
V: TRBV10-3; D: .; J: TRBJ1-6; size: .; CDR3: CAISVGSDSPLHF; DNA: TGTGCCATCAGTGTGGGGTCTGATTCACCCCTCCACTTT
V: TRBV10-2; D: .; J: TRBJ1-2; size: .; CDR3: CASNPTGTNYGYTF; DNA: TGCGCCAGCAACCCGACAGGTACTAACTATGGCTACACCTTC
V: TRBV30; D: .; J: TRBJ1-2; size: .; CDR3: CAWNPTELGGYTF; DNA: TGTGCCTGGAACCCGACAGAGCTTGGGGGCTACACCTTC
V: TRBV3-1/TRBV3-2; D: .; J: TRBJ2-2; size: .; CDR3: CASSQRGNTGELFF; DNA: TGTGCCAGCAGCCAGCGGGGGAACACCGGGGAGCTGTTTTTT
V: TRBV12-3/TRBV12-4; D: .; J: TRBJ2-7; size: .; CDR3: CASSFGATYEQYF; DNA: TGTGCCAGCAGTTTCGGTGCTACATACGAGCAGTACTTC
V: TRBV4-2; D: TRBD1; J: TRBJ1-2; size: .; CDR3: CASSQDRGQIYGYTF; DNA: TGTGCCAGCAGCCAAGATCGGGGACAGATCTATGGCTACACCTTC
V: TRBV28; D: .; J: TRBJ1-5; size: .; CDR3: CASSLWNQPQHF; DNA: TGTGCCAGCAGTTTGTGGAATCAGCCCCAGCATTTT
V: TRBV5-1; D: TRBD1; J: TRBJ2-2; size: once; CDR3: CASSLRTGRNTGELFF; DNA: TGCGCCAGCAGCCTTAGGACAGGGCGAAACACCGGGGAGCTGTTTTTT
V: TRBV5-6; D: .; J: TRBJ1-3; size: .; CDR3: CASSLDVAGNTIYF; DNA: TGTGCCAGCAGCTTGGATGTAGCTGGAAACACCATATATTTT
V: TRBV2; D: .; J: TRBJ2-3; size: .; CDR3: CASTSKGPSRSTDTQYF; DNA: TGTGCCAGCACCTCAAAAGGGCCTAGCCGGAGCACAGATACGCAGTATTTT
V: TRBV4-2; D: .; J: TRBJ1-1; size: .; CDR3: CASSQDPGRGGTEAFF; DNA: TGTGCCAGCAGCCAAGATCCGGGCAGGGGAGGCACTGAAGCTTTCTTT
V: TRBV5-6; D: .; J: TRBJ2-1; size: once; CDR3: CASSLRRDNEQFF; DNA: TGTGCCAGCAGCCTCAGACGTGACAATGAGCAGTTCTTC
V: TRBV7-8; D: .; J: TRBJ2-4; size: .; CDR3: CASSLRGAGVDIQYF; DNA: TGTGCCAGCAGCCTGAGGGGGGCGGGCGTAGACATTCAGTACTTC
V: TRBV5-1; D: .; J: TRBJ1-4; size: .; CDR3: CASSLLGLRTNEKLFF; DNA: TGCGCCAGCAGCTTGTTGGGGCTGCGGACTAATGAAAAACTGTTTTTT
V: TRBV5-1; D: .; J: TRBJ1-2; size: once; CDR3: CASSSDTLYGYTF; DNA: TGCGCCAGCAGCTCGGACACACTCTATGGCTACACCTTC